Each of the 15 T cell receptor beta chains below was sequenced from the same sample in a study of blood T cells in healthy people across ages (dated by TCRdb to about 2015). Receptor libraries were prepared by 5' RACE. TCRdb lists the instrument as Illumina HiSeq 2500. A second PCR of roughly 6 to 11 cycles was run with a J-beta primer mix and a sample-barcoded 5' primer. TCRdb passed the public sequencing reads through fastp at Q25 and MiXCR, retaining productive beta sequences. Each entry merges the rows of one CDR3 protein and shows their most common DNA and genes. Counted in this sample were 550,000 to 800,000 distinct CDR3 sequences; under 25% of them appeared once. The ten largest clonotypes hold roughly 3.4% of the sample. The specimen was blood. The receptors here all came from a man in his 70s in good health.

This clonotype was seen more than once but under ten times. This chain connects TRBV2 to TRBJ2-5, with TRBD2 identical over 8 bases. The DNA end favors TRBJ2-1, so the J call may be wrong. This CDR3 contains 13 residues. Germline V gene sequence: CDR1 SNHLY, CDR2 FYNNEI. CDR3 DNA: TGTGCCAGCAGTAGTAGCGGGATCTATGAGCAGTTCTTC. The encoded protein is CASSSSGIYEQFF.

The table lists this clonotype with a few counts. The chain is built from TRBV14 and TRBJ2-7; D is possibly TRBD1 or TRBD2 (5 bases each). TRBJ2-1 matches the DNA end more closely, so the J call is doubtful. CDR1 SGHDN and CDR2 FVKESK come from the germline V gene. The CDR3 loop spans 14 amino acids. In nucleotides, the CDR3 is TGTGCCAGCATGGGGACCGGGTTCTACAATGAGCAGTTCTTC. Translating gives CASMGTGFYNEQFF.

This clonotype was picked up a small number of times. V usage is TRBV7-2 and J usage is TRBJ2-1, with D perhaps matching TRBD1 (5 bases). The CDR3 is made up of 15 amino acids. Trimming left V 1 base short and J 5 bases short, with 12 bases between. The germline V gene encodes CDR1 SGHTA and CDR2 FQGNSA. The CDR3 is CASSLEEKGHNEQFF. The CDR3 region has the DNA TGTGCCAGCAGCTTAGAGGAGAAGGGGCACAATGAGCAGTTCTTC.

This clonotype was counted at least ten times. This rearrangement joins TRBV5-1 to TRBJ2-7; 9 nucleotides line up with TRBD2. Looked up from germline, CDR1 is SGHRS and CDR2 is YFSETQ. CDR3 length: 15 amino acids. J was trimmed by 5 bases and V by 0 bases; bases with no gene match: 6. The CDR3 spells CASSLASRTSDEQYF. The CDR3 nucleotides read TGCGCCAGCAGCTTGGCCTCTAGGACTAGCGACGAGCAGTACTTC.

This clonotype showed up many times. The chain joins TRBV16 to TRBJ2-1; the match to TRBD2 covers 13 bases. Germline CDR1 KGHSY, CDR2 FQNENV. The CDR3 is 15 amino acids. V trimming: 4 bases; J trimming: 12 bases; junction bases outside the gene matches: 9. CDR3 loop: CASSRKLAGGPGQFF. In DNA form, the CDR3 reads TGTGCCAGCAGCCGGAAACTAGCGGGAGGGCCTGGGCAGTTCTTC.

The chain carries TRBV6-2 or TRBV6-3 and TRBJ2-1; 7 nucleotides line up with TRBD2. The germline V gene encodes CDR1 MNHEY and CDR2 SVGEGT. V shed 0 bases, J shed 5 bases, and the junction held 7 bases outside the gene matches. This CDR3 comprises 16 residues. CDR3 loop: CASSYSAGVKNNEQFF. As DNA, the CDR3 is TGTGCCAGCAGTTACTCGGCGGGAGTTAAAAACAATGAGCAGTTCTTC.

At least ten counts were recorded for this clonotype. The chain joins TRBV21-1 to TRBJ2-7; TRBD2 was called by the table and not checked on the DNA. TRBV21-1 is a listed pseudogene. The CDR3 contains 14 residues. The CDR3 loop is CASSRGLADYEQYF. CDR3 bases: TGTGCCAGCAGCAGAGGACTAGCGGACTACGAGCAGTACTTC.

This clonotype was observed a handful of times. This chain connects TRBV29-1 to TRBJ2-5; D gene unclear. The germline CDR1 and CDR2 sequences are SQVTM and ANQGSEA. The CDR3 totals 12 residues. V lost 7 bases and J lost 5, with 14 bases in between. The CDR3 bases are TGCAGCGGGGTTTTAGGTACGGAGACCCAGTACTTC. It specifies CSGVLGTETQYF. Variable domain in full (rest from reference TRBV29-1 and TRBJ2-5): SAVISQKPSRDICQRGTSLTIQCQVDSQVTMMFWYRQQPGQSLTLIATANQGSEATYESGFVIDKFPISRPNLTFSTLTVSNMSPEDSSIYLCSGVLGTETQYFGPGTRLLVL.

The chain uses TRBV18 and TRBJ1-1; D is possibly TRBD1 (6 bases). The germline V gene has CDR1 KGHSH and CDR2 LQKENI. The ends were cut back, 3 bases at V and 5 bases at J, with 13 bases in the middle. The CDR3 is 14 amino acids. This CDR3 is CASSPGGARTEAFF. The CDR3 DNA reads TGTGCCAGCTCACCCGGGGGGGCGCGGACTGAAGCTTTCTTT.

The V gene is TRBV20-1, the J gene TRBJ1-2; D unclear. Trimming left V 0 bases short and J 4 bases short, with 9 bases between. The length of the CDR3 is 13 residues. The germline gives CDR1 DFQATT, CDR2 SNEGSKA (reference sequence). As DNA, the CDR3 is TGCAGTGCTAGAGATATAACTTCCTATGGCTACACCTTC. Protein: CSARDITSYGYTF.

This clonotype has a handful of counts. In nucleotides, the CDR3 is TGTGCCAGCACGGGGACTCAACTTACCGGGGAGCTGTTTTTT. It codes for CASTGTQLTGELFF. This sequence joins TRBV2 and TRBJ2-2; a weak D match, TRBD2 (6 bases). Germline V gene sequence: CDR1 SNHLY, CDR2 FYNNEI. This CDR3 comprises 14 residues. Deletions cut 7 bases from V and 5 bases from J, with 14 bases between.

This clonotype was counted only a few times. CDR3 coding DNA: TGCAGTGCTTACGAACAGGGAGTCTCCTACGAGCAGTACTTC. This sequence encodes CSAYEQGVSYEQYF. This rearrangement joins TRBV20-1 to TRBJ2-7; D might be TRBD1 (6 bases). Germline V CDR1 and CDR2: DFQATT, SNEGSKA (reference sequence). This CDR3 contains 14 residues. The germline V and J ends were trimmed by 5 bases and 0 bases, with 14 bases remaining between them.

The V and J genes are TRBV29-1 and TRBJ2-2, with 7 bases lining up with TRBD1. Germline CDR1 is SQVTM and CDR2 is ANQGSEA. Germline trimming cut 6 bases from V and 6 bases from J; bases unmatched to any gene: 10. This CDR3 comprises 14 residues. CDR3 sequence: CSVSTGLSSGELFF. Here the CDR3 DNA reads TGCAGCGTGTCGACAGGGCTGAGTTCCGGGGAGCTGTTTTTT.

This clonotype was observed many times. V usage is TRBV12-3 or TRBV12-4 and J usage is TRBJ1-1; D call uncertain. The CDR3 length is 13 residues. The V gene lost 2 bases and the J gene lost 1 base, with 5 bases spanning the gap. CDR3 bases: TGTGCCAGCAGTTTATATGGGAACACTGAAGCTTTCTTT. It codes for CASSLYGNTEAFF.

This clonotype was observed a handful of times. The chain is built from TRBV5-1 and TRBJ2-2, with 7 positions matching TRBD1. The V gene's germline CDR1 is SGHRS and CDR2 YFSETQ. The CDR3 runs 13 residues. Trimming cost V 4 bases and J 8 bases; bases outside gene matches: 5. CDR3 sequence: CASSSTGEGELFF. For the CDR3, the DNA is TGCGCCAGCAGCAGCACAGGGGAGGGGGAGCTGTTTTTT.